These 24 T cell receptor beta chains originate from one sample sequenced in a study of somatic mutations in cytotoxic T cells in rheumatoid arthritis. Clones were sequenced by immunoSEQ multiplex PCR, and TCRdb holds only the in-frame ones, with some missing. Of 15,000 to 20,000 clones listed, roughly four fifths were seen once; the top ten hold approximately 11%. Source material: CD8+ T cells sorted from blood. The source of these receptors is a man younger than 30 with rheumatoid arthritis.

The V gene is TRBV4-1, the J gene TRBJ2-7; TRBD2 agrees at 15 bases. The ends lost 3 bases at V and 0 bases at J; junction bases unmatched: 0. CDR1 is MGHRA, CDR2 YSYEKL, per germline. This CDR3 spans 16 amino acids. For the CDR3, the DNA is TGCGCCAGCAGCCAGGGACTAGCGGGGGGCTCCTACGAGCAGTACTTC. It encodes CASSQGLAGGSYEQYF.

The V gene is TRBV13, the J gene TRBJ1-5, with no clear D. CDR1 is PRHDT and CDR2 is FYEKMQ in the germline V gene (reference sequence). The CDR3 extends over 14 amino acids. Trimming took off 3 bases at V and 1 base at J, with 7 bases between the two ends. The CDR3, as DNA: TGTGCCAGCAGCTTGGGAGACAGCAATCAGCCCCAGCATTTT. Protein: CASSLGDSNQPQHF. The full variable domain, with the rest looked up from reference TRBV13 and TRBJ1-5, is AAGVIQSPRHLIKEKRETATLKCYPIPRHDTVYWYQQGPGQDPQFLISFYEKMQSDKGSIPDRFSAQQFSDYHSELNMSSLELGDSALYFCASSLGDSNQPQHFGDGTRLSIL.

This clone was counted a few times. At one of its ends the junction is not consistent with the germline gene, which may arise from a read error. The CDR3 sequence: CASSLGQGADEQYF. The DNA of the CDR3 is TGTGCTAGCAGCTTGGGACAGGGGGCAGACGAGCAGTACTTC. The rearrangement joins TRBV7-7 to TRBJ2-7, with 12 bases fitting TRBD1. The CDR3 spans 14 residues. Looked up from germline, CDR1 is SSHAT and CDR2 is FNYEAQ (reference sequence).

The chain uses TRBV10-3 and TRBJ1-3; TRBD1 agrees at 7 bases. The CDR3 is 14 residues long. With 3 bases clipped from V and 2 bases from J, the junction kept 1 base outside the gene matches. From germline, CDR1 is ENHRY and CDR2 SYGVKD. The CDR3 region is CAISDGQAGNTIYF. The DNA for the CDR3 is TGTGCCATCAGTGATGGACAGGCTGGAAACACCATATATTTT.

The rearrangement joins TRBV13 to TRBJ2-1; D remains unclear. The CDR3 has 12 amino acids. CDR1 and CDR2 from the germline V gene are PRHDT and FYEKMQ (reference sequence). Trimming took 2 bases from V and 6 from J, leaving 5 bases between them. The CDR3 reads CASSLRGNEQFF. The CDR3 DNA reads as TGTGCCAGCAGCTTACGAGGCAATGAGCAGTTCTTC.

This rearrangement joins TRBV5-6 to TRBJ1-2; D is unclear. CDR3 size: 14 residues. The germline V and J ends were trimmed by 1 base and 4 bases, with 11 bases remaining between them. CDR1 and CDR2 (germline): SGHDT, YYEEEE. CDR3 residues: CASSLNPGLYGYTF. The CDR3 DNA reads TGTGCCAGCAGCTTGAATCCAGGCCTCTATGGCTACACCTTC.

The CDR3, as DNA: TGTGCCAGCAGCCAAGGGCCTCACACTGAAGCTTTCTTT. It specifies CASSQGPHTEAFF. The chain carries TRBV14 and TRBJ1-1; no reliable D call. CDR1 and CDR2 (germline): SGHDN, FVKESK. The V end lost 1 base, the J end lost 3 bases, and 6 bases lay between the germline ends. This CDR3 has 13 amino acids.

In DNA, the CDR3 is TGCAGCGTAAAGACAGATTCGGTCTACGAGCAGTACTTC. Translating gives CSVKTDSVYEQYF. This rearrangement joins TRBV29-1 to TRBJ2-7; perhaps TRBD1 as D (5 bases). With 6 bases removed from V and 3 bases from J, the gap between germline ends came to 15 bases. Germline CDR1 SQVTM, CDR2 ANQGSEA. This CDR3 has 13 residues.

The table lists this clone with a count of one. The rearrangement uses TRBV10-3 and TRBJ1-5, with 8 bases matching TRBD1. Germline trimming cut 2 bases from V and 4 bases from J; bases unmatched to any gene: 1. The CDR3 extends over 14 amino acids. Germline CDR1 and CDR2: ENHRY and SYGVKD. The CDR3 DNA reads TGTGCCATCAGTGAGACAGGGGGTAATCAGCCCCAGCATTTT. Encoded protein: CAISETGGNQPQHF.

The rearrangement joins TRBV4-1 to TRBJ1-5; D gene ambiguous. Germline CDR1 MGHRA, CDR2 YSYEKL. The CDR3 spans 15 residues. Deletions cut 3 bases from V and 2 bases from J, with 11 bases between. The CDR3 DNA reads as TGCGCCAGCAGCCAGGAGGGCGTGGGCAATCAGCCCCAGCATTTT. Translation: CASSQEGVGNQPQHF.

The rearrangement links TRBV7-9 to TRBJ1-2, with D tentatively TRBD1 (5 bases). The CDR3 is 13 residues long. The germline V gene encodes CDR1 SEHNR and CDR2 FQNEAQ (reference sequence). V lost 5 bases and J 6 bases, leaving 13 bases between the germline ends. The CDR3 DNA follows: TGTGCCAGCAGCCGGACACCAACTAATGGCTACACCTTC. It specifies CASSRTPTNGYTF.

CDR3 amino acids: CASEYGYTF. CDR3 in DNA: TGTGCCAGCGAGTATGGCTACACCTTC. The chain links TRBV2 to TRBJ1-2; D gene unclear. The V gene lost 8 bases and the J gene lost 5 bases, with 3 bases spanning the gap. The CDR3 loop spans 9 amino acids. Germline values: CDR1 SNHLY, CDR2 FYNNEI. Full variable domain (rest looked up from reference TRBV2 and TRBJ1-2): EPEVTQTPSHQVTQMGQEVILRCVPISNHLYFYWYRQILGQKVEFLVSFYNNEISEKSEIFDDQFSVERPDGSNFTLKIRSTKLEDSAMYFCASEYGYTFGSGTRLTVV.

The chain recombines TRBV27 with TRBJ2-3; D perhaps matches TRBD2 (7 bases). With 8 bases removed from V and 5 bases from J, the gap between germline ends came to 20 bases. Germline CDR1 is MNHEY and CDR2 is SMNVEV (reference sequence). This CDR3 has 15 amino acids. CDR3 sequence: CASSYAGASRDTQYF. The CDR3 nucleotides read TGTGCCAGCTCCTACGCGGGGGCGTCCAGAGATACGCAGTATTTT.

This clone was observed a handful of times. This sequence joins TRBV15 and TRBJ2-7; D is possibly TRBD2 (6 bases). Trimming cost V 3 bases and J 3 bases, with 15 bases left between them. Germline CDR1 LNHNV, CDR2 YYDKDF (reference sequence). This CDR3 has 15 amino acids. Written as DNA, the CDR3 is TGTGCCACCAGCAGGGAACGGGAGCCCTACTACGAGCAGTACTTC. This codes for CATSREREPYYEQYF.

In this sample, this clone turned up a few times. The chain uses TRBV4-3 and TRBJ1-1; D is possibly TRBD1 (6 bases). The V end was cut by 0 bases, the J end by 6 bases, with 17 bases between. This CDR3 is 16 amino acids long. The V gene's germline CDR1 is LGHNA and CDR2 YSLEER. For the CDR3, the DNA is TGCGCCAGCAGCCAAGAAGAGGGCAACAGGGCAGCTGAAGCTTTCTTT. Translated: CASSQEEGNRAAEAFF.

The chain carries TRBV6-1 and TRBJ1-3, with D possibly matching TRBD1 (5 bases). The V gene lost 3 bases and the J gene lost 4 bases, with 10 bases spanning the gap. The CDR3 length is 14 residues. Germline V gene data show CDR1 as MNHNS and CDR2 as SASEGT. CDR3 region: CASSDRVEGNTIYF. CDR3 DNA: TGTGCCAGCAGTGACAGGGTGGAAGGAAACACCATATATTTT.

The CDR3 here is CASSIGQTNYGYTF. The CDR3 DNA follows: TGTGCCAGTAGTATAGGGCAGACCAACTATGGCTACACCTTC. The V call is TRBV19, the J call TRBJ1-2, with unresolved D. The CDR3 is made up of 14 amino acids. Germline V gives CDR1 LNHDA, CDR2 SQIVND (reference sequence). With 1 base removed from V and 2 bases from J, the gap between germline ends came to 8 bases.

The genes are TRBV7-3 and TRBJ2-4; 9 bases fit TRBD1. Trimming removed 5 bases from V and 1 base from J; junction bases left unmatched: 6. Germline V CDR1 and CDR2: SGHTA, FQGTGA. The CDR3 is 16 residues long. The CDR3 reads CASSGGTGLAKNIQYF. In DNA, the CDR3 is TGTGCCAGCAGCGGGGGGACAGGGCTGGCCAAAAACATTCAGTACTTC. Full variable domain (rest looked up from reference TRBV7-3 and TRBJ2-4): GAGVSQTPSNKVTEKGKYVELRCDPISGHTALYWYRQSLGQGPEFLIYFQGTGAADDSGLPNDRFFAVRPEGSVSTLKIQRTERGDSAVYLCASSGGTGLAKNIQYFGAGTRLSVL.

This sequence joins TRBV5-8 and TRBJ1-2; D gene unclear. This CDR3 contains 16 residues. Trimming shortened V by 0 bases and J by 3 bases, and 15 bases separated the two germline ends. Germline CDR1 is SGHTS and CDR2 is YDEGEE. CDR3 sequence (DNA): TGTGCCAGCAGCTTGGAGTACGTCACAATCCACTATGGCTACACCTTC. Protein product: CASSLEYVTIHYGYTF.

This clone was observed a single time. The rearrangement joins TRBV28 to TRBJ1-5; TRBD1 aligns across 12 bases. Germline CDR1 reads MDHEN; CDR2 reads SYDVKM. J lost 6 bases, V lost 10 bases, and 4 bases had no gene match. The length of the CDR3 is 13 residues. The CDR3 sequence: CANRDRGRQPQHF. The CDR3 DNA follows: TGTGCCAACCGGGACAGGGGGCGTCAGCCCCAGCATTTT.

This clone came up a few times. V is TRBV4-2 and J is TRBJ1-1; TRBD1 might be the D (6 bases). The CDR3 spans 13 residues. V dropped 3 bases and J dropped 10 bases, with 15 bases sitting between them. From germline, CDR1 is LGHNA and CDR2 YNFKEQ. The CDR3 loop reads CASSHEQGSGAFF. For the CDR3, the DNA is TGTGCCAGCAGCCATGAACAGGGCTCTGGAGCTTTCTTT.

This clone was detected only once. This specimen includes other DNA sequences encoding the same CDR3. The chain couples TRBV25-1 to TRBJ2-3, with 8 nucleotides matching TRBD2. Germline V gene lookup returns CDR1 MGHDK and CDR2 SYGVNS. This CDR3 has 14 amino acids. Losses at the gene ends were 6 bases for V and 4 bases for J; bases not matched to a gene: 6. CDR3: CASRPAGDADTQYF. DNA for the CDR3: TGTGCCAGCAGGCCAGCGGGGGATGCAGATACGCAGTATTTT.

This chain uses TRBV5-6 with TRBJ2-3; 7 nucleotides match TRBD2. This CDR3 is 18 amino acids long. The junction had 13 bases not matched to a gene; V was cut back by 2 bases and J by 1 base. Germline-derived CDR1 and CDR2 are SGHDT and YYEEEE. The CDR3: CASSFLAAKMIGTDTQYF. The CDR3 coding sequence is TGTGCCAGCAGCTTTCTAGCGGCAAAAATGATTGGCACAGATACGCAGTATTTT.

V and J are TRBV7-9 and TRBJ2-7; 8 nucleotides line up with TRBD1. CDR1 is SEHNR, CDR2 FQNEAQ, per germline (reference sequence). V shed 2 bases, J shed 7 bases, and the junction held 16 bases outside the gene matches. The CDR3 totals 17 residues. Written as DNA, the CDR3 is TGTGCCAGCAGCTTAACAGGGACAGGCACCCAACTGGGGGAGCAGTACTTC. Its protein product is CASSLTGTGTQLGEQYF.